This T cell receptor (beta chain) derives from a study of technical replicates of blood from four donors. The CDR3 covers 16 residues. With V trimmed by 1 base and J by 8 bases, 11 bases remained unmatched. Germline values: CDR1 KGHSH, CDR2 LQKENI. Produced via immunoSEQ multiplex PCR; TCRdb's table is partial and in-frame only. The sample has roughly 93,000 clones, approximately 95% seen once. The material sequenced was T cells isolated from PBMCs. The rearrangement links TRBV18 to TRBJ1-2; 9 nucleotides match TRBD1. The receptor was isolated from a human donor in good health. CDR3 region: CASSPLRTGGARGYTF. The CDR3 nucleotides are TGTGCCAGCTCACCACTTCGAACAGGGGGCGCGAGGGGCTACACCTTC.